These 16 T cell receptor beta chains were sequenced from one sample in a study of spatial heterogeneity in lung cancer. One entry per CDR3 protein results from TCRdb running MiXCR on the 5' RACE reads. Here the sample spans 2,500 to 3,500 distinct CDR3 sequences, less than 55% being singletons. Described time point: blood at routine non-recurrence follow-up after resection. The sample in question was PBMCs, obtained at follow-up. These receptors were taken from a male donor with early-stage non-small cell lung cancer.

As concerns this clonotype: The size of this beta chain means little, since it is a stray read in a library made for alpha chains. CDR3 sequence reads: CASSRTRGGAENEQFF. The CDR3 nucleotides are TGTGCCAGCAGCAGAACGCGCGGGGGGGCTGAGAATGAGCAGTTCTTC. This chain uses TRBV2 with TRBJ2-1; 9 bases line up with TRBD2. V lost 6 bases to trimming and J lost 7 bases; unmatched junction nucleotides: 13. This CDR3 region has 16 residues. Germline loops: CDR1 SNHLY, CDR2 FYNNEI.

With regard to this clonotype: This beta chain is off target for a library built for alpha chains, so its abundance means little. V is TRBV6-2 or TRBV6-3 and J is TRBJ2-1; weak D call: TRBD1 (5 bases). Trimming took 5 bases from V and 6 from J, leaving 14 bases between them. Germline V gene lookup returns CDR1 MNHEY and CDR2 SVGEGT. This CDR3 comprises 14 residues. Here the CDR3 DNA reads TGTGCCAGCAGTATTCATAATCAGGGCAATGAGCAGTTCTTC. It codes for CASSIHNQGNEQFF.

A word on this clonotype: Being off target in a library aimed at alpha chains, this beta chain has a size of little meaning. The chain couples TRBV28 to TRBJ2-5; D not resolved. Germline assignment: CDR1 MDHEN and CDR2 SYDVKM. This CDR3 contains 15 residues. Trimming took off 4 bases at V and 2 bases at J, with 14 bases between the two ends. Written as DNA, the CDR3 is TGTGCCAGCAGTTATTATACGGCTCCTCAAGAGACCCAGTACTTC. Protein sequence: CASSYYTAPQETQYF.

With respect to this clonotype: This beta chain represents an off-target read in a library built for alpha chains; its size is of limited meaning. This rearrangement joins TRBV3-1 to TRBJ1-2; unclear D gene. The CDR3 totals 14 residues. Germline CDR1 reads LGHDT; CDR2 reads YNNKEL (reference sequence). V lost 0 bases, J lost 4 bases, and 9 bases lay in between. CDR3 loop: CASSQDGVSYGYTF. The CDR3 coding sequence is TGTGCCAGCAGCCAAGACGGAGTATCCTATGGCTACACCTTC.

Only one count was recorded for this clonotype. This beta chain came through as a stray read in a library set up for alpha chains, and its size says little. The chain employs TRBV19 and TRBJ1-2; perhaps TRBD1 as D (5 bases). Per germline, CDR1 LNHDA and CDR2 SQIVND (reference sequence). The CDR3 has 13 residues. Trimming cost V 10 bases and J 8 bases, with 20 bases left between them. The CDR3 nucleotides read TGTGCCACCCGAACCGGGACGGCGGGCGGCTACACCTTC. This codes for CATRTGTAGGYTF.

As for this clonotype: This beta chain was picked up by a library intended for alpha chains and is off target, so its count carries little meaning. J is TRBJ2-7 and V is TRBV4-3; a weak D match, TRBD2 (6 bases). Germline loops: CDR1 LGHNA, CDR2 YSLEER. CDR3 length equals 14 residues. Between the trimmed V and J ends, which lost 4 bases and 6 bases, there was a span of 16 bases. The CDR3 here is CASSRGRESGEQYF. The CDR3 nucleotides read TGCGCCAGCAGCCGAGGACGGGAGTCGGGCGAGCAGTACTTC.

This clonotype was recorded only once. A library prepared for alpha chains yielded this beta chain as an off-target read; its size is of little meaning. DNA for the CDR3: TGTGCCAGCAGCTACGGAAGGACTAGCAATGAGCAGTTCTTC. Translating gives CASSYGRTSNEQFF. This rearrangement joins TRBV7-3 to TRBJ2-1, with 7 bases that match TRBD2. Germline lookup yields CDR1 SGHTA and CDR2 FQGTGA. After removal of 4 bases from V and 6 bases from J, the junction contained 6 bases not matched to a gene. The CDR3 loop spans 14 amino acids.

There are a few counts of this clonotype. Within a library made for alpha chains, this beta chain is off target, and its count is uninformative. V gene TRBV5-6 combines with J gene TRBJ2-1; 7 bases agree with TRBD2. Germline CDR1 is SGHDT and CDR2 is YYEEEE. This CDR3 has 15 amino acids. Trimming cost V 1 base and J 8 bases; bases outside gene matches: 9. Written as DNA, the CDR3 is TGTGCCAGCAGCTTGCGGGAGGCTGCTTGGGATGAGCAGTTCTTC. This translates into CASSLREAAWDEQFF.

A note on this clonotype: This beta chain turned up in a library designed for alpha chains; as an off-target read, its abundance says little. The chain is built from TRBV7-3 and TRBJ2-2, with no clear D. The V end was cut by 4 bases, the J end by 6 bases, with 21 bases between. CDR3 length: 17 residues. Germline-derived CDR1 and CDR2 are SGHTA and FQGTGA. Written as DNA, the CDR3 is TGTGCCAGCAGCTCGACGTCGGACGGTCCTCGATCCGGGGAGCTGTTTTTT. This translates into CASSSTSDGPRSGELFF.

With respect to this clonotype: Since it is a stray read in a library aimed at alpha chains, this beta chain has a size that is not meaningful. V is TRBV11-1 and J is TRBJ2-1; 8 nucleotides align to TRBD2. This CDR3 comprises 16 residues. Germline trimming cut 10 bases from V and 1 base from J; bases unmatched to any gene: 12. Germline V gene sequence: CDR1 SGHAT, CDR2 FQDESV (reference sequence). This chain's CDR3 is CAIRIVSGGSYNEQFF. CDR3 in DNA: TGTGCCATTCGGATTGTCAGCGGGGGATCCTACAATGAGCAGTTCTTC.

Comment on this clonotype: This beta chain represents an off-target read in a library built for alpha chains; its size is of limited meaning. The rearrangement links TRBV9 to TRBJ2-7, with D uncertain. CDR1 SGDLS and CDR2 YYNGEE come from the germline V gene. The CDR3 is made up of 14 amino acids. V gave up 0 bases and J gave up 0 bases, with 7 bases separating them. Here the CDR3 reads CASSVGAVSYEQYF. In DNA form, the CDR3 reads TGTGCCAGCAGCGTAGGCGCAGTCTCCTACGAGCAGTACTTC.

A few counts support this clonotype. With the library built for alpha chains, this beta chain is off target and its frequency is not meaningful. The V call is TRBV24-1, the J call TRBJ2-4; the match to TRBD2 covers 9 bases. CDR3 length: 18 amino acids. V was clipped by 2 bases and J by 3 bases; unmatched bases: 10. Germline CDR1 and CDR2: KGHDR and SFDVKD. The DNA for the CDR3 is TGTGCCACCAGTGATTCCATTAGCGGGAGTTTCGGCAAAAACATTCAGTACTTC. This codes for CATSDSISGSFGKNIQYF.

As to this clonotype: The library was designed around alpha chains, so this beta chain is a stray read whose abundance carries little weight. CDR3 nucleotides: TGCGCCAGCAGCCAAGCAACCTCTATAAAGACTGAAGCTTTCTTT. Protein: CASSQATSIKTEAFF. This chain joins TRBV4-1 and TRBJ1-1; no firm D call. Germline V gives CDR1 MGHRA, CDR2 YSYEKL. This CDR3 spans 15 amino acids. Trimming pared 1 base from V and 5 bases from J, leaving 14 bases between.

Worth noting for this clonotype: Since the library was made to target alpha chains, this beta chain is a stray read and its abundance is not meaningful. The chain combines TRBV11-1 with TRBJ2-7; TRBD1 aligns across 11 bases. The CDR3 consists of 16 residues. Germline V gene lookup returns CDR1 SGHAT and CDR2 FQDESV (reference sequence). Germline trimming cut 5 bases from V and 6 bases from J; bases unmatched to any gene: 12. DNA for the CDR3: TGTGCCAGCAGCCACAGCAAGGGACAGGGGGTTCTCGAGCAGTACTTC. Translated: CASSHSKGQGVLEQYF.

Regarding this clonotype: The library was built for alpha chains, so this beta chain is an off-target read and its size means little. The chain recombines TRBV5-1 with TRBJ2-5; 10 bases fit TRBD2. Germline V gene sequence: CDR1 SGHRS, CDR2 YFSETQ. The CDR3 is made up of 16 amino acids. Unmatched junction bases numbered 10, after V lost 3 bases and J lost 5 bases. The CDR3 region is CASSYIAGGPQETQYF. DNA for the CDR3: TGCGCCAGCAGCTACATAGCGGGGGGTCCCCAGGAGACCCAGTACTTC.

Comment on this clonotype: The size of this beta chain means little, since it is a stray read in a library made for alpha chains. CDR3 bases: TGTGCCAGCAGCTTAATAAGTGAGCAGTTCTTC. Translation: CASSLISEQFF. V usage is TRBV7-2 and J usage is TRBJ2-1; D unclear. CDR1 is SGHTA and CDR2 is FQGNSA in the germline V gene. This CDR3 has 11 amino acids. The ends were cut back, 2 bases at V and 9 bases at J, with 5 bases in the middle.